The clone carrying this T cell receptor beta chain was counted between two and nine times. Germline lookup yields CDR1 MGHRA and CDR2 YSYEKL. The V gene lost 3 bases and the J gene lost 6 bases, with 8 bases spanning the gap. This CDR3 region has 13 residues. The data belong to a study of CD8+ T cells in alopecia areata. Treatment noted: oral pan-JAK inhibitor, 5-10 mg twice daily. Extracted RNA was reverse transcribed, and the resulting cDNA served as sequencing template. Assay: immunoSEQ multiplex PCR; the TCRdb copy retains only in-frame clones and omits some. The profile shows fewer than 250,000 clones, around three fifths of them singletons.

This receptor was obtained from a human donor with alopecia areata. This sample comprised CD4+ T cells sorted from blood, obtained at week 24, from a patient treated with tofacitinib. J is TRBJ2-2 and V is TRBV4-1, with D perhaps given as TRBD1 or TRBD2 (5 bases each). The CDR3: CASSHRGAGELFF. CDR3 DNA: TGCGCCAGCAGCCATAGGGGAGCCGGGGAGCTGTTTTTT.